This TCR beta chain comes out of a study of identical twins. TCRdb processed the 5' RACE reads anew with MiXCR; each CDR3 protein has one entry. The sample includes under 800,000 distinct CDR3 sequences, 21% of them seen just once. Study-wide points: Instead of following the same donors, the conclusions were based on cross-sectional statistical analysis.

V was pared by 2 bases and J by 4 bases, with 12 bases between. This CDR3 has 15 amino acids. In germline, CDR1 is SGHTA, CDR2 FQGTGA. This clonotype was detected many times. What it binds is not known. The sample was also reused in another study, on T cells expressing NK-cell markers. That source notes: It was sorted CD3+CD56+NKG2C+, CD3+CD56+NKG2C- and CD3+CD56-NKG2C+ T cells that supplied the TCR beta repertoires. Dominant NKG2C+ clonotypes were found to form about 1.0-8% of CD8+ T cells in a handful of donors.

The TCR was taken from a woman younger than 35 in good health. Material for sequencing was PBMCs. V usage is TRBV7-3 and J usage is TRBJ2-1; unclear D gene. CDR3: CASSLGVAAYNEQFF. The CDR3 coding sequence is TGTGCCAGCAGCTTAGGGGTTGCGGCGTACAATGAGCAGTTCTTC.